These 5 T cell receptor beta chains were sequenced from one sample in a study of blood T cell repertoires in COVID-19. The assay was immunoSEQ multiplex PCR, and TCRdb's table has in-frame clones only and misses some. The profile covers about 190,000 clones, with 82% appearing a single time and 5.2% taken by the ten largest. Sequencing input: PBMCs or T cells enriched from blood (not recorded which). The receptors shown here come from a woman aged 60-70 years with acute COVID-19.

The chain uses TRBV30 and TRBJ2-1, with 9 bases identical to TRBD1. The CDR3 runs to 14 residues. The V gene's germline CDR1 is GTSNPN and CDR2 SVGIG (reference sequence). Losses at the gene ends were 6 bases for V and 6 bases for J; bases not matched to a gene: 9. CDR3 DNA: TGTGCCTGCCCCCGGGGGACAGGGATCAATGAGCAGTTCTTC. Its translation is CACPRGTGINEQFF.

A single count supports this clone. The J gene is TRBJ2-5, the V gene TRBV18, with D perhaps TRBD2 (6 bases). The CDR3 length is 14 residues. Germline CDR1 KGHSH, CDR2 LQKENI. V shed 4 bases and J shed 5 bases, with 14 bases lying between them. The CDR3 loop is CASSLGQRGETQYF. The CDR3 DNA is TGTGCCAGCTCACTGGGGCAACGGGGGGAGACCCAGTACTTC.

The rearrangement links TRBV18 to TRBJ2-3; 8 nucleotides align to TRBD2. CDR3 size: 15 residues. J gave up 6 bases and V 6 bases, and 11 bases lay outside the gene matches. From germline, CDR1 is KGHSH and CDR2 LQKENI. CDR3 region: CASSTGAGGPDTQYF. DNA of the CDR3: TGTGCCAGCTCCACCGGGGCGGGGGGCCCGGATACGCAGTATTTT.

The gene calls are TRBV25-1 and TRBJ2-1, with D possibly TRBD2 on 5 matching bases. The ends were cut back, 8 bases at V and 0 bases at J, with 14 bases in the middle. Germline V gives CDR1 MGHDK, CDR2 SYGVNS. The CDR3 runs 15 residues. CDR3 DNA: TGTGCCAGCTCCCCGGAAACTAGCTCCTACAATGAGCAGTTCTTC. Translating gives CASSPETSSYNEQFF.

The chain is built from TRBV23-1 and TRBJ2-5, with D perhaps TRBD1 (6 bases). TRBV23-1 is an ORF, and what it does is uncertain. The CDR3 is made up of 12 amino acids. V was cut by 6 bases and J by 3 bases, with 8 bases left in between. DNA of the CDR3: TGCGCCAGCAGAGGACAGAAAGAGACCCAGTACTTC. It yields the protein CASRGQKETQYF.